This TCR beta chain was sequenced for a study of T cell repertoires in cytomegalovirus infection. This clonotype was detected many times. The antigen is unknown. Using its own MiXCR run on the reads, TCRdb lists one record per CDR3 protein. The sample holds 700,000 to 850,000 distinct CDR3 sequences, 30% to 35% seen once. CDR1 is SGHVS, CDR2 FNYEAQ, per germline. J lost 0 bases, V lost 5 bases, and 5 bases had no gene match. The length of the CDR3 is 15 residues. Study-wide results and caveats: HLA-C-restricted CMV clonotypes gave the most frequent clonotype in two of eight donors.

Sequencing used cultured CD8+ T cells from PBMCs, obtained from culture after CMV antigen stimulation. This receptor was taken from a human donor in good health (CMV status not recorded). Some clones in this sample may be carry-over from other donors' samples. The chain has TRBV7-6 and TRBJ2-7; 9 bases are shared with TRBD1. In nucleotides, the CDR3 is TGTGCCAGCAGCCCTACAGGGGGCAGCTCCTACGAGCAGTACTTC. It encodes CASSPTGGSSYEQYF.